A single sample gave rise to the 29 T cell receptor beta chains below, sequenced in a study of T cells in women clearing cervical HPV infection. Assay: immunoSEQ multiplex PCR; the TCRdb copy retains only in-frame clones and omits some. The listing records about 37,000 clones. The material sequenced was blood buffy coat. The origin of the receptors is a woman between 18 and 70 years old with a cervical HPV16 infection that either progressed to CIN3+ or cleared (not recorded which).

For this clone: Relative to the germline gene, one junction end is altered; a read error may explain this. The read ends 3 residues before the CDR3 terminus; that terminus is restored from the germline J gene. Other DNA sequences within the sample encode an identical CDR3. V usage is TRBV5-4 and J usage is TRBJ1-2, with a weak D call TRBD1 (5 bases). The CDR3 sequence is 14 residues long. The germline CDR1 and CDR2 sequences are SGHNT and YYREEE (reference sequence). The DNA read from the CDR3 is TGTGCCAGCAGCATCAACCTCGGGGGGGATGGA. Residues: CASSINLGGDG. The full CDR3 sequence reads CASSINLGGDGYTF.

As to this clone: The read comes to an end 3 residues before the CDR3 does, leaving the germline J gene to fill in the end. The chain employs TRBV19 and TRBJ1-4, with D tentatively TRBD1 (6 bases). The CDR3 spans 13 residues. V lost 4 bases and J 5 bases, leaving 8 bases between the germline ends. Germline lookup yields CDR1 LNHDA and CDR2 SQIVND (reference sequence). CDR3 residues: CASSKGENEKLFF. Partial CDR3 DNA: TGTGCCAGTAGTAAGGGGGAGAATGAAAAA.

About this clone: The CDR3 goes on 3 residues after the read ends, and that part is filled in from the germline J gene. J is TRBJ1-1 and V is TRBV11-2; maybe TRBD1 (6 bases). Germline V CDR1 and CDR2: SGHAT, FQNNGV. The CDR3 spans 12 residues. V gave up 5 bases and J gave up 7 bases, with 11 bases separating them. The CDR3 sequence: CASSRTDLEAFF. The sequenced part of the CDR3 DNA is TGTGCCAGCAGCCGGACAGATCTTGAA.

As to this clone: The missing CDR3 end, 3 residues past where the read stops, is filled in from the germline J gene. The chain recombines TRBV20-1 with TRBJ1-2; TRBD1 matches 7 bases. V lost 4 bases to trimming and J lost 7 bases; unmatched junction nucleotides: 9. Germline loops: CDR1 DFQATT, CDR2 SNEGSKA (reference sequence). This CDR3 comprises 13 residues. CDR3 loop: CSAIGQAHFGYTF. Incomplete CDR3 DNA: TGCAGTGCTATTGGACAGGCCCATTTTGGC.

Details on this clone: With the read ending 3 residues before the CDR3 end, the germline J gene is used to fill in that end. J is TRBJ2-7 and V is TRBV20-1; D is perhaps TRBD1 or TRBD2 (5 bases each). V lost 2 bases and J lost 5, with 13 bases in between. The CDR3 has 13 amino acids. Germline V gene lookup returns CDR1 DFQATT and CDR2 SNEGSKA (reference sequence). Incomplete CDR3 DNA: TGCAGTGCTAGACAGGGAGTGGACGACGAG. The encoded protein is CSARQGVDDE. The entire CDR3 is CSARQGVDDEQYF.

Worth noting for this clone: The read is 3 residues too short to cover the CDR3 end, so that end is filled in from the germline J gene. This chain links TRBV20-1 with TRBJ2-2; D perhaps matches TRBD2 (6 bases). V lost 3 bases and J 5 bases, leaving 13 bases between the germline ends. This CDR3 contains 14 residues. Germline CDR1 is DFQATT and CDR2 is SNEGSKA (reference sequence). This CDR3 is CSARAGSGTGELFF. The sequenced CDR3 bases are TGCAGTGCTAGGGCCGGGAGCGGAACCGGGGAG.

As to this clone: The read is 3 residues too short to cover the CDR3 end, so that end is filled in from the germline J gene. The chain recombines TRBV7-7 with TRBJ1-2; D uncertain. The V end lost 6 bases, the J end lost 0 bases, and 17 bases lay between the germline ends. CDR3 size: 16 residues. CDR1 SSHAT and CDR2 FNYEAQ come from the germline V gene (reference sequence). The CDR3 DNA, read in part, is TGTGCCAGCAGTTCGGGGTGGTTTTCAGCTAACTATGGC. This gives the protein CASSSGWFSANYG. The CDR3 in its entirety is CASSSGWFSANYGYTF.

The CDR3 is CASSAQADSFTDTQYF. The covered CDR3 bases are TGTGCCAGCAGTGCACAGGCGGACAGCTTCACAGATACG. This chain links TRBV12-3 or TRBV12-4 with TRBJ2-3; a weak D match, TRBD1 (6 bases). The read gets to within 3 residues of the CDR3 end, and the germline J gene fills in the rest. This CDR3 has 16 amino acids. V lost 5 bases and J lost 2, with 17 bases in between.

About this clone: The read stops 3 residues short of the end of the CDR3; the missing end is completed from the germline J gene. The chain couples TRBV7-9 to TRBJ2-3, with 7 nucleotides matching TRBD1. Germline V lookup: CDR1 SEHNR, CDR2 FQNEAQ (reference sequence). The CDR3 is 14 residues long. This CDR3 reads CASAGGRSNQPQYF. CDR3 bases read: TGTGCCAGCGCAGGGGGAAGGAGCAATCAGCCG.

As for this clone: The sequenced fragment ends 3 residues before the CDR3 boundary, so the rest is inferred from the germline J gene. The chain couples TRBV7-6 to TRBJ2-2, with 10 bases matching TRBD1. CDR3 length equals 14 residues. Germline V gene data show CDR1 as SGHVS and CDR2 as FNYEAQ. The CDR3 DNA, read in part, is TGTGCCAGCAGCTTGGGGACAGGGGATGAAAAG. This translates into CASSLGTGDEK. The entire CDR3 sequence reads CASSLGTGDEKLFF.

Comment on this clone: The CDR3 extends 3 residues past the end of the read, so its final part is completed from the germline J gene. The chain uses TRBV20-1 and TRBJ2-3, with 9 bases aligning to TRBD2. With 3 bases clipped from V and 4 bases from J, the junction kept 8 bases outside the gene matches. The length of the CDR3 is 15 residues. Germline CDR1 DFQATT, CDR2 SNEGSKA (reference sequence). Incomplete CDR3 DNA: TGCAGTGCTAGTGCGGCTAGCGGGACTCCAGATACG. As protein: CSASAASGTPDT. The whole CDR3 is CSASAASGTPDTQYF.

On this clone itself: With the read ending 3 residues before the CDR3 end, the germline J gene is used to fill in that end. V is TRBV3-1 (or the pseudogene TRBV3-2) and J is TRBJ2-2, with 9 bases identical to TRBD1. CDR1 is LGHDT, CDR2 YNNKEL, per germline (reference sequence). The CDR3 is 17 amino acids. CDR3 bases read: TGTGCCAGCAGCCGACGGACAGGGGACCACGATAATTCACCG. Amino acid sequence: CASSRRTGDHDNSP. The complete CDR3 sequence is CASSRRTGDHDNSPLFF.

CDR3 DNA (partial): TGTGCCATCAGCGCCGACAGGGCGTATGGT. Protein: CAISADRAYG. The CDR3 in full is CAISADRAYGQYF. The chain combines TRBV10-3 with TRBJ2-4; 7 nucleotides match TRBD1. The read finishes 3 residues shy of the CDR3 end, and the germline J gene is used to complete it. Germline V lookup: CDR1 ENHRY, CDR2 SYGVKD. The CDR3 is 13 amino acids.

As to this clone: The read gets to within 3 residues of the CDR3 end, and the germline J gene fills in the rest. This rearrangement joins TRBV10-1 to TRBJ2-3; 7 bases match TRBD2. V was clipped by 4 bases and J by 4 bases; unmatched bases: 5. This CDR3 is built from 14 residues. Germline V CDR1 and CDR2: WNHNN, SYGVQD (reference sequence). The CDR3 reads CASSVGGEPDTQYF. The DNA read from the CDR3 is TGCGCCAGCAGTGTGGGGGGGGAGCCAGATACG.

Points on this clone: The read ends 3 residues early relative to the CDR3; the germline J gene fills the gap. The V call is TRBV10-3, the J call TRBJ2-7; unclear D gene. Per germline, CDR1 ENHRY and CDR2 SYGVKD. The CDR3 has 12 amino acids. The V and J ends lost 6 bases and 5 bases respectively, with 11 bases between them. CDR3: CAISNQLDEQYF. The covered CDR3 bases are TGTGCCATCAGCAACCAACTGGACGAG.

Worth noting for this clone: From the germline J gene comes the end of the CDR3, since the read stops 3 residues before it. The chain has TRBV2 and TRBJ2-7; the D is unclear. Germline assignment: CDR1 SNHLY and CDR2 FYNNEI. The CDR3 runs to 11 residues. Trimming removed 6 bases from V and 2 bases from J, with 5 bases in between. Partial CDR3 DNA: TGTGCCAGCAGCGCAGCCTACGAG. It yields the protein CASSAAYE. From start to end, the CDR3 is CASSAAYEQYF.

Turning to this clone: The CDR3 end lies 3 residues beyond the end of the read and is filled in from the germline J gene. The V gene is TRBV12-5, the J gene TRBJ2-1; the D gene is possibly TRBD1 (6 bases). Trimming pared 5 bases from V and 7 bases from J, leaving 9 bases between. Germline V gives CDR1 LGHNT, CDR2 FRNRAP. This CDR3 comprises 12 residues. CDR3 bases read: TGTGCTAGTGGTCAAAGGGGGAATGAG. Translated, it gives CASGQRGNE. The full CDR3 protein is CASGQRGNEQFF.

Concerning this clone itself: The CDR3 is cut off 3 residues early in the read; its end comes from the germline J gene. The rearrangement uses TRBV28 and TRBJ2-7; TRBD1 is a possible D gene (6 bases). Trimming took 7 bases from V and 2 from J, leaving 15 bases between them. This CDR3 is 14 amino acids long. Per the germline V gene, CDR1 is MDHEN and CDR2 is SYDVKM. The chain's CDR3 is CASTSRGHTYEQYF. The CDR3 bases that were read are TGTGCCAGCACCTCCAGGGGACACACCTACGAG.

A remark on this clone: Read sequence stops 3 residues before the CDR3 end, and the germline J gene provides the missing end. The genes are TRBV7-9 and TRBJ2-1, with D uncertain. Germline-derived CDR1 and CDR2 are SEHNR and FQNEAQ (reference sequence). V shed 4 bases and J shed 1 base, with 5 bases lying between them. The CDR3 spans 13 residues. Partial CDR3 DNA: TGTGCCAGCAGCTCCGGGTCCTACAATGAG. Translating gives CASSSGSYNE. The full-length CDR3 reads as CASSSGSYNEQFF. The whole variable domain, remainder taken from reference TRBV7-9 and TRBJ2-1, is DTGVSQNPRHKITKRGQNVTFRCDPISEHNRLYWYRQTLGQGPEFLTYFQNEAQLEKSRLLSDRFSAERPKGSFSTLEIQRTEQGDSAMYLCASSSGSYNEQFFGPGTRLTVL.

About this clone: The read terminates 3 residues before the CDR3 end, so the remaining end is supplied by the germline J gene. The gene calls are TRBV20-1 and TRBJ1-2; tentative D call: TRBD1 (6 bases). With 4 bases removed from V and 3 bases from J, the gap between germline ends came to 12 bases. The length of the CDR3 is 13 residues. Germline assignment: CDR1 DFQATT and CDR2 SNEGSKA (reference sequence). CDR3 bases read: TGCAGTGCTAATCTGGACAGAGACTATGGC. Amino acids: CSANLDRDYG. The complete CDR3 sequence is CSANLDRDYGYTF.

A note on this clone: The CDR3 end is not reached by the read, which stops 3 residues before it; the germline J gene fills it in. V is TRBV19 and J is TRBJ2-2; possibly TRBD2 for D (7 bases). This CDR3 contains 15 residues. Trimming took 5 bases from V and 3 from J, leaving 13 bases between them. Germline CDR1 reads LNHDA; CDR2 reads SQIVND (reference sequence). The part of the CDR3 DNA that was read is TGTGCCAGTAGTTTCGGGGGGCTGGACACCGGGGAG. This translates into CASSFGGLDTGE. The full CDR3 reads CASSFGGLDTGELFF.

About this clone itself: The read ends 3 residues early relative to the CDR3; the germline J gene fills the gap. This chain joins TRBV2 and TRBJ1-4; TRBD1 agrees at 7 bases. CDR3 size: 15 residues. The junction had 10 bases not matched to a gene; V was cut back by 7 bases and J by 5 bases. Germline V gene lookup returns CDR1 SNHLY and CDR2 FYNNEI. The CDR3 DNA, read in part, is TGTGCCAGCAAAAGGGATGGACAGGCGAATGAAAAA. It specifies CASKRDGQANEK. The CDR3 in its entirety is CASKRDGQANEKLFF.

Note on this clone: Compared with germline, one end of the junction differs, possibly owing to a read error. The same CDR3 can be traced to other DNA sequences in this sample. CDR3 DNA, as far as it was read: TGTGCCAGCAGTGGGACAGGTTCCTATGGA. The encoded protein is CASSGTGSYG. The complete CDR3 reads CASSGTGSYGYTF. This chain uses TRBV2 with TRBJ1-2, with TRBD1 identical over 7 bases. The read is 3 residues too short to cover the CDR3 end, so that end is filled in from the germline J gene. This CDR3 contains 13 residues. CDR1 SNHLY and CDR2 FYNNEI come from the germline V gene.

With regard to this clone: Sequencing ends 3 residues short of the CDR3 end; the germline J gene provides the rest. This rearrangement joins TRBV12-3 or TRBV12-4 to TRBJ1-1, with a tentative D call TRBD1 (5 bases). CDR3 length: 13 amino acids. The V end lost 3 bases, the J end lost 7 bases, and 12 bases lay between the germline ends. CDR3 residues: CASSFRGDGEAFF. The DNA read from the CDR3 is TGTGCCAGCAGTTTTAGGGGTGATGGTGAA.

Remarks on this clone: The CDR3 is cut off 3 residues early in the read; its end comes from the germline J gene. The chain recombines TRBV19 with TRBJ2-3; D gene unclear. CDR3 size: 15 residues. Germline V lookup: CDR1 LNHDA, CDR2 SQIVND (reference sequence). The CDR3 bases that were read are TGTGCCAGTACCCCCGTCGACAATTCAGTTCAGCCG. This sequence encodes CASTPVDNSVQP. The CDR3, in full, reads CASTPVDNSVQPQYF.

A note on this clone: The read falls 3 residues short of the CDR3 end, and the missing part is taken from the germline J gene. The V call is TRBV20-1, the J call TRBJ2-5, with 12 nucleotides matching TRBD2. Looked up from germline, CDR1 is DFQATT and CDR2 is SNEGSKA (reference sequence). The CDR3 length is 17 residues. This CDR3 reads CSARGPSGREILDTQYF. The sequenced part of the CDR3 DNA is TGCAGTGCTCGCGGGCCTAGCGGGAGGGAAATTCTGGATACC.

As for this clone: The read ends 3 residues early relative to the CDR3; the germline J gene fills the gap. The genes are TRBV20-1 and TRBJ2-7, with a weak D call TRBD1 (5 bases). V was cut by 0 bases and J by 4 bases, with 13 bases left in between. CDR3 size: 14 residues. Germline-derived CDR1 and CDR2 are DFQATT and SNEGSKA (reference sequence). The DNA read from the CDR3 is TGCAGTGCTAGAGATCGACAGAACAATTACGAG. This sequence encodes CSARDRQNNYE. The full CDR3 sequence reads CSARDRQNNYEQYF.

CDR3 DNA (partial): TGTGCCACCAGTGACCCAGGGGAAGCCAAAAACATT. Its translation: CATSDPGEAKNI. In full, the CDR3 is CATSDPGEAKNIQYF. The chain joins TRBV24-1 to TRBJ2-4, with D possibly being TRBD1 (6 bases). The read ends 3 residues early relative to the CDR3; the germline J gene fills the gap. Trimming took 4 bases from V and 0 from J, leaving 9 bases between them. The CDR3 has 15 amino acids. Germline V gene data show CDR1 as KGHDR and CDR2 as SFDVKD.

As for this clone: The read falls 3 residues short of the CDR3 end, and the missing part is taken from the germline J gene. The chain joins TRBV7-3 to TRBJ1-6; the D gene is possibly TRBD1 (5 bases). This CDR3 has 18 residues. In germline, CDR1 is SGHTA, CDR2 FQGTGA. V was clipped by 1 base and J by 2 bases, with 15 bases between them. The CDR3: CASSLRRRGETYNSPLHF. The CDR3 DNA, read in part, is TGTGCCAGCAGCTTAAGAAGGAGGGGAGAAACCTATAATTCACCC. Full variable domain (missing parts from reference TRBV7-3 and TRBJ1-6): GAGVSQTPSNKVTEKGKYVELRCDPISGHTALYWYRQSLGQGPEFLIYFQGTGAADDSGLPNDRFFAVRPEGSVSTLKIQRTERGDSAVYLCASSLRRRGETYNSPLHFGNGTRLTVT.